The 24 T cell receptor beta chains below come from one sample, sequenced in a study of blood T cell repertoires in COVID-19. The protocol was immunoSEQ multiplex PCR, while the TCRdb copy is restricted to in-frame clones and leaves out a portion. The sample contains a few hundred thousand clones, 70% to 90% of which appear only once. Sequenced input: PBMCs or T cells enriched from blood (not recorded which). The source of these receptors is a woman under 40 who had recovered from COVID-19.

This clone has a single count. J is TRBJ1-2 and V is TRBV5-6; D perhaps matches TRBD1 (6 bases). V lost 4 bases, J lost 5 bases, and 24 bases lay in between. Germline V gene lookup returns CDR1 SGHDT and CDR2 YYEEEE. CDR3 length: 17 amino acids. Written as DNA, the CDR3 is TGTGCCAGCAGCAACCGGACAGTAAGGAGGTTCTTATATGGCTACACCTTC. It specifies CASSNRTVRRFLYGYTF.

V and J are TRBV2 and TRBJ2-3; 14 bases line up with TRBD2. CDR3 size: 14 residues. Germline assignment: CDR1 SNHLY and CDR2 FYNNEI. Germline trimming cut 10 bases from V and 5 bases from J; bases unmatched to any gene: 5. The CDR3 here is CATSGTSGRDTQYF. The CDR3 coding sequence is TGTGCCACCAGCGGGACTAGCGGGAGAGATACGCAGTATTTT.

This clone appeared a single time. The chain links TRBV5-1 to TRBJ2-7, with a possible D match to TRBD2 (6 bases). The CDR3 sequence is 14 residues long. V was pared by 5 bases and J by 1 base, with 13 bases between. Germline-derived CDR1 and CDR2 are SGHRS and YFSETQ. The CDR3 spells CASSHNSGSYEQYF. The CDR3 DNA sequence: TGCGCCAGCAGTCACAATAGCGGTTCCTACGAGCAGTACTTC.

The rearrangement links TRBV11-2 to TRBJ1-6; 10 nucleotides match TRBD1. J lost 6 bases, V lost 1 base, and 3 bases had no gene match. CDR1 is SGHAT, CDR2 FQNNGV, per germline. The CDR3 sequence is 16 residues long. The CDR3 here is CASSLVRTGGNSPLHF. CDR3 nucleotide sequence: TGTGCCAGCAGCTTAGTTCGGACAGGGGGTAATTCACCCCTCCACTTT.

The chain uses TRBV11-2 and TRBJ2-3; 11 bases align to TRBD2. The germline gives CDR1 SGHAT, CDR2 FQNNGV. Losses at the gene ends were 5 bases for V and 0 bases for J; bases not matched to a gene: 7. The CDR3 consists of 17 residues. CDR3 in DNA: TGTGCCAGCAGCGCACTACTAGCGGGAGATAGCACAGATACGCAGTATTTT. Translating gives CASSALLAGDSTDTQYF.

V usage is TRBV23-1 and J usage is TRBJ1-2; 9 positions agree with TRBD1. TRBV23-1 carries the ORF label, with uncertain function. J lost 5 bases, V lost 8 bases, and 9 bases had no gene match. The length of the CDR3 is 14 residues. In DNA form, the CDR3 reads TGCGCCAGCCAGCCGGGACAGGGAAAATATGGCTACACCTTC. This codes for CASQPGQGKYGYTF.

This chain joins TRBV18 and TRBJ1-1, with D maybe TRBD1 (5 bases). Germline CDR1 and CDR2: KGHSH and LQKENI. The CDR3 is 14 residues long. The ends were cut back, 2 bases at V and 10 bases at J, with 17 bases in the middle. The CDR3, as DNA: TGTGCCAGCTCACCATCCAGGACCCAAAGGGGAGCTTTCTTT. Translation gives CASSPSRTQRGAFF.

V and J are TRBV29-1 and TRBJ2-3, with D perhaps TRBD2 (6 bases). Germline lookup yields CDR1 SQVTM and CDR2 ANQGSEA. The length of the CDR3 is 14 residues. The germline V and J ends were trimmed by 6 bases and 8 bases, with 21 bases remaining between them. CDR3 sequence reads: CSVGRDSRTSTQYF. The CDR3 DNA follows: TGCAGCGTAGGACGGGACTCTCGAACAAGTACGCAGTATTTT.

The chain is built from TRBV7-9 and TRBJ2-5, with 13 positions matching TRBD2. The CDR3 length is 16 residues. Germline loops: CDR1 SEHNR, CDR2 FQNEAQ (reference sequence). Germline trimming cut 3 bases from V and 4 bases from J; bases unmatched to any gene: 5. CDR3 in DNA: TGTGCCAGCAGCTTTTTGCGACTAGCGGGGGGAGAGACCCAGTACTTC. This translates into CASSFLRLAGGETQYF.

The chain joins TRBV11-3 to TRBJ2-3; D might be TRBD2 (5 bases). The CDR3 spans 13 residues. Between the trimmed V and J ends, which lost 5 bases and 5 bases, there was a span of 11 bases. Germline V gene data show CDR1 as SGHNT and CDR2 as YENEEA. The CDR3 loop is CASSPSGEDTQYF. The CDR3 coding sequence is TGTGCCAGCAGCCCGTCCGGGGAAGATACGCAGTATTTT.

This chain connects TRBV28 to TRBJ2-3; D is unclear. The CDR3 is 12 amino acids. From germline, CDR1 is MDHEN and CDR2 SYDVKM. V lost 2 bases and J lost 2, with 2 bases in between. In DNA form, the CDR3 reads TGTGCCAGCAGTTTACTCACAGATACGCAGTATTTT. It encodes CASSLLTDTQYF.

The V and J genes are TRBV11-3 and TRBJ1-1; TRBD1 aligns across 8 bases. There are 14 residues in the CDR3. Germline V gene data show CDR1 as SGHNT and CDR2 as YENEEA. V lost 4 bases to trimming and J lost 6 bases; unmatched junction nucleotides: 7. The CDR3 is CASSSRQGRAEAFF. The CDR3 nucleotides are TGTGCCAGCAGCTCCCGACAGGGGCGAGCTGAAGCTTTCTTT.

This clone has a single count. At the DNA level, this CDR3 is encoded by other sequences in the same sample as well. The V call is TRBV5-1, the J call TRBJ1-2; perhaps TRBD1 as D (5 bases). Germline CDR1 SGHRS, CDR2 YFSETQ. The CDR3 has 13 residues. Trimming took off 2 bases at V and 2 bases at J, with 7 bases between the two ends. The CDR3 protein is CASSLDRNYGYTF. CDR3 bases: TGCGCCAGCAGCTTAGACAGAAACTATGGCTACACCTTC.

This clone has only a few counts. The chain joins TRBV2 to TRBJ2-7; the D is unclear. The germline gives CDR1 SNHLY, CDR2 FYNNEI. The ends were cut back, 3 bases at V and 2 bases at J, with 11 bases in the middle. The CDR3 sequence is 14 residues long. DNA of the CDR3: TGTGCCAGCAGTGATCCCTACCTTCCCTACGAGCAGTACTTC. Amino acid sequence: CASSDPYLPYEQYF.

This rearrangement joins TRBV7-2 to TRBJ1-5, with D possibly TRBD1 on 5 matching bases. The V gene lost 8 bases and the J gene lost 11 bases, with 22 bases spanning the gap. This CDR3 contains 14 residues. CDR1 and CDR2 from the germline V gene are SGHTA and FQGNSA. The CDR3 here is CASEIGPPGGAQHF. The DNA of the CDR3 is TGTGCCAGCGAAATTGGCCCTCCTGGGGGGGCCCAGCATTTT.

This clone was seen once. This chain uses TRBV3-1 (or the pseudogene TRBV3-2) with TRBJ1-6; 7 positions agree with TRBD1. V gave up 6 bases and J gave up 5 bases; unmatched junction bases: 4. CDR1 LGHDT and CDR2 YNNKEL come from the germline V gene (reference sequence). The CDR3 consists of 14 residues. The DNA for the CDR3 is TGTGCCAGCAGGACAGGGTGGGATAATTCACCCCTCCACTTT. This codes for CASRTGWDNSPLHF.

V gene TRBV4-1 combines with J gene TRBJ2-3; 8 bases agree with TRBD2. Germline V gene data show CDR1 as MGHRA and CDR2 as YSYEKL. The CDR3 is made up of 18 amino acids. V was pared by 4 bases and J by 5 bases, with 17 bases of the junction left unmatched. CDR3 nucleotides: TGCGCCAGCAGCCTTCAACCCAGCGGGAGCTTTGTCGGAGATACGCAGTATTTT. It specifies CASSLQPSGSFVGDTQYF.

J is TRBJ1-3 and V is TRBV5-1; D might be TRBD1 (5 bases). The V gene lost 4 bases and the J gene lost 4 bases, with 15 bases spanning the gap. The germline CDR1 and CDR2 sequences are SGHRS and YFSETQ. The CDR3 is 15 residues long. The CDR3 here is CASSLPSRTGNTIYF. In DNA form, the CDR3 reads TGCGCCAGCAGCCTACCGAGCAGGACAGGAAACACCATATATTTT.

The J gene is TRBJ2-2, the V gene TRBV7-2; tentatively, D is TRBD1 (6 bases). The V end lost 9 bases, the J end lost 9 bases, and 20 bases lay between the germline ends. Germline CDR1 is SGHTA and CDR2 is FQGNSA. CDR3 length: 14 residues. CDR3 amino acids: CASRDTQARRELFF. The CDR3 bases are TGTGCCAGTAGGGACACGCAGGCCAGACGGGAGCTGTTTTTT.

The chain joins TRBV30 to TRBJ1-6, with 7 bases that match TRBD1. The CDR3 spans 13 residues. In germline, CDR1 is GTSNPN, CDR2 SVGIG (reference sequence). Losses at the gene ends were 6 bases for V and 7 bases for J; bases not matched to a gene: 6. The CDR3 protein is CACGDSQNSPLHF. CDR3 sequence (DNA): TGTGCCTGTGGGGACAGTCAGAATTCACCCCTCCACTTT.

V is TRBV12-3 or TRBV12-4 and J is TRBJ1-4, with D possibly TRBD1 on 5 matching bases. V lost 6 bases, J lost 6 bases, and 8 bases lay in between. The CDR3 sequence is 12 residues long. DNA for the CDR3: TGTGCCAGCAGGGGGGAGGATGAAAAACTGTTTTTT. Translating gives CASRGEDEKLFF.

The V gene is TRBV20-1, the J gene TRBJ2-3; D gene uncertain. This CDR3 has 11 amino acids. Germline V gene sequence: CDR1 DFQATT, CDR2 SNEGSKA (reference sequence). The V end was cut by 6 bases, the J end by 4 bases, with 8 bases between. CDR3 DNA: TGCAGTGCGATTCACTCAGATACGCAGTATTTT. Its translation is CSAIHSDTQYF.

V is TRBV3-1 (or the pseudogene TRBV3-2) and J is TRBJ2-3; no clear D gene. Germline V CDR1 and CDR2: LGHDT, YNNKEL (reference sequence). Trimming removed 8 bases at V and 0 bases at J, with 9 bases between. The CDR3 is made up of 13 amino acids. CDR3 loop: CASQEASTDTQYF. The CDR3 region has the DNA TGTGCCAGCCAAGAAGCGAGCACAGATACGCAGTATTTT.

This chain connects TRBV6-1 to TRBJ1-1; D is unclear. Trimming stripped 1 base from V and 1 base from J, with 7 bases between. In germline, CDR1 is MNHNS, CDR2 SASEGT. This CDR3 is 14 amino acids long. The CDR3, as DNA: TGTGCCAGCAGTGAAGGTTGGAGGAACACTGAAGCTTTCTTT. Translation: CASSEGWRNTEAFF.